This entry describes one T cell receptor (beta chain). As handled by the study authors: Amplification from reference gene primers served as the basis for estimated nucleated cell counts. The protocol was immunoSEQ multiplex PCR, while the TCRdb copy is restricted to in-frame clones and leaves out a portion. The V and J calls and clone size are taken from that table; D and trimming were inferred from the DNA. The table includes roughly 380,000 clones, roughly 86% detected once. The sample comes from a study of blood T cell repertoires in COVID-19. Study context: COVID-19 samples collected from the United States, Italy and Spain covered acute and convalescent phases. T cells, B-cell-depleted T cells, or PBMCs provided the cDNA or gDNA that served as material.

Specimen: peripheral blood. This TCR derives from a human donor with acute or convalescent COVID-19. The donor label of this sample is uncertain.

CDR3: CASRYDRGVYNEQFF. In DNA form, the CDR3 reads TGTGCCAGCAGGTACGACAGGGGAGTTTACAATGAGCAGTTCTTC. The rearrangement joins TRBV6-5 to TRBJ2-1, with 8 bases fitting TRBD1. V lost 6 bases and J lost 4; bases outside the gene matches: 8. The CDR3 covers 15 residues. The germline V gene encodes CDR1 MNHEY and CDR2 SVGAGI.